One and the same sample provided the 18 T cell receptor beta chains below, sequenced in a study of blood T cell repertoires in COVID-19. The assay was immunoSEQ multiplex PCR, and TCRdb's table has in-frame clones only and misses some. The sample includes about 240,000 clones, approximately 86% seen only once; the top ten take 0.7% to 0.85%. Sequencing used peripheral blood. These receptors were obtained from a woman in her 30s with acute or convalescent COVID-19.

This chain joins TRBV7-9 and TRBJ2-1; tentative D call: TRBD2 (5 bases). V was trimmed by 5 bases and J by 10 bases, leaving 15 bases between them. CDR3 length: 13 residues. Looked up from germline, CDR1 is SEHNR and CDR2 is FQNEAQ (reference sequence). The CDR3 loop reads CASSPQDYPEQFF. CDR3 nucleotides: TGTGCCAGCAGCCCCCAAGACTACCCCGAGCAGTTCTTC.

CDR3 nucleotides: TGTGCCAGCAGTGACCCTCAAAACCCTAGACAGGGGGCCCGAACAAGCTCCTACAATGAGCAGTTCTTC. As protein: CASSDPQNPRQGARTSSYNEQFF. The chain is built from TRBV6-4 and TRBJ2-1; TRBD1 agrees at 10 bases. The CDR3 runs 23 residues. After removal of 2 bases from V and 0 bases from J, the junction contained 22 bases not matched to a gene. Germline V gene data show CDR1 as MRHNA and CDR2 as SNTAGT.

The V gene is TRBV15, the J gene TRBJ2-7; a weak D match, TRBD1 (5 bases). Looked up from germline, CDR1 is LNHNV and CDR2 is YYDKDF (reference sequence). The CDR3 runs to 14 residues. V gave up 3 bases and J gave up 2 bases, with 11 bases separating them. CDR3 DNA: TGTGCCACCAGCAGGGCAGGGCCAACCTACGAGCAGTACTTC. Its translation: CATSRAGPTYEQYF. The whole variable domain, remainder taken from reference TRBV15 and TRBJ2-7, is DAMVIQNPRYQVTQFGKPVTLSCSQTLNHNVMYWYQQKSSQAPKLLFHYYDKDFNNEADTPDNFQSRRPNTSFCFLDIRSPGLGDTAMYLCATSRAGPTYEQYFGPGTRLTVT.

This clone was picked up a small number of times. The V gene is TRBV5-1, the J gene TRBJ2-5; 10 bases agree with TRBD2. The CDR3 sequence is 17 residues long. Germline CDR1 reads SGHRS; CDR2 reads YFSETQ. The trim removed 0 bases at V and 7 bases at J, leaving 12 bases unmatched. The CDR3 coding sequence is TGCGCCAGCAGCTTGGTTGGTAGCGGGAGGAGTGGCGGGACCCAGTACTTC. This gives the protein CASSLVGSGRSGGTQYF. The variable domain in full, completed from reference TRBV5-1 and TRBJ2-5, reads KAGVTQTPRYLIKTRGQQVTLSCSPISGHRSVSWYQQTPGQGLQFLFEYFSETQRNKGNFPGRFSGRQFSNSRSEMNVSTLELGDSALYLCASSLVGSGRSGGTQYFGPGTRLLVL.

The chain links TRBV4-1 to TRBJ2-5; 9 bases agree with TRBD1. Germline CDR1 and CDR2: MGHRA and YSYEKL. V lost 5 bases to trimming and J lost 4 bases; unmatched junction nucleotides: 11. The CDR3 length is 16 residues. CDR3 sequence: CASSDPGDRVLETQYF. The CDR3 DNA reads TGCGCCAGCAGCGATCCGGGGGACAGGGTTTTAGAGACCCAGTACTTC.

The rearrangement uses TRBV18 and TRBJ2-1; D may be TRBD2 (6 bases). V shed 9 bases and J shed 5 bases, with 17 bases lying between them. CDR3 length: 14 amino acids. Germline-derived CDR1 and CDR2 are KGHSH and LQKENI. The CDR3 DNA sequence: TGTGCCAGTATTGGAGGGACGATCAACAATGAGCAGTTCTTC. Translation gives CASIGGTINNEQFF.

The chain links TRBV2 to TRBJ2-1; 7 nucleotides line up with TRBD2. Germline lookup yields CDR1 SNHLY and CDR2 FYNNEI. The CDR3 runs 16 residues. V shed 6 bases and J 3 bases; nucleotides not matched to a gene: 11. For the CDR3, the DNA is TGTGCCAGCAGCCCGCTTGTGGCTAGCGGCTACAATGAGCAGTTCTTC. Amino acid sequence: CASSPLVASGYNEQFF.

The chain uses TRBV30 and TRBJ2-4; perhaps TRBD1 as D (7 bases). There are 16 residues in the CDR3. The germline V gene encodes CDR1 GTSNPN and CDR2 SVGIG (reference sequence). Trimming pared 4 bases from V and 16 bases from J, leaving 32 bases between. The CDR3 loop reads CAWKEVPGQRASSVYF. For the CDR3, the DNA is TGTGCCTGGAAAGAGGTACCGGGACAGAGGGCGTCTAGCGTATACTTC.

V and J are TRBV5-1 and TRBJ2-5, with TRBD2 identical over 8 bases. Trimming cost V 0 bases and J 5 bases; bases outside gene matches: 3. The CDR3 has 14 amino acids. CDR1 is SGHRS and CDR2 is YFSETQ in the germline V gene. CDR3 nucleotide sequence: TGCGCCAGCAGCTTGGGCGGGGGGATCGAGACCCAGTACTTC. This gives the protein CASSLGGGIETQYF.

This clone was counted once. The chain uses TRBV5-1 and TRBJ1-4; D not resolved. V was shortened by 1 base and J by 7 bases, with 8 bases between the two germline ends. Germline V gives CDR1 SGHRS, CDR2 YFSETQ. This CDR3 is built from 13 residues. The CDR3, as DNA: TGCGCCAGCAGCTTGACAGTCTCTGAAAAACTGTTTTTT. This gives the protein CASSLTVSEKLFF. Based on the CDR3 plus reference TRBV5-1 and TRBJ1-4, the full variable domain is KAGVTQTPRYLIKTRGQQVTLSCSPISGHRSVSWYQQTPGQGLQFLFEYFSETQRNKGNFPGRFSGRQFSNSRSEMNVSTLELGDSALYLCASSLTVSEKLFFGSGTQLSVL.

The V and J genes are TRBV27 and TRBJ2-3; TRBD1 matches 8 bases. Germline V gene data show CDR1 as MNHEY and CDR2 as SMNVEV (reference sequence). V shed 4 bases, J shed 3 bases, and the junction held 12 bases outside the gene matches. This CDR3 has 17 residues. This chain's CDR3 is CASSSVRQGLSTDTQYF. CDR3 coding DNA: TGTGCCAGCAGTTCGGTTCGACAGGGGCTGAGTACAGATACGCAGTATTTT.

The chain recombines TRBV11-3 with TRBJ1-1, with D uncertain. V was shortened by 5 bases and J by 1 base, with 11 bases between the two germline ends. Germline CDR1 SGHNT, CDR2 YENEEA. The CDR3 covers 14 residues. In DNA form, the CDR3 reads TGTGCCAGCAGCACAACTCCGGGGAACACTGAAGCTTTCTTT. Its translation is CASSTTPGNTEAFF.

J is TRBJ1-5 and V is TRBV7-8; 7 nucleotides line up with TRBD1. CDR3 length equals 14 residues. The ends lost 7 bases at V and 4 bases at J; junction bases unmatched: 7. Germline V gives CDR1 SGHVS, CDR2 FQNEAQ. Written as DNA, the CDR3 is TGTGCCAGCAACTCCGGACAGGTTAATCAGCCCCAGCATTTT. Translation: CASNSGQVNQPQHF. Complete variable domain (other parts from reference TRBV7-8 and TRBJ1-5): GAGVSQSPRYKVAKRGQDVALRCDPISGHVSLFWYQQALGQGPEFLTYFQNEAQLDKSGLPSDRFFAERPEGSVSTLKIQRTQQEDSAVYLCASNSGQVNQPQHFGDGTRLSIL.

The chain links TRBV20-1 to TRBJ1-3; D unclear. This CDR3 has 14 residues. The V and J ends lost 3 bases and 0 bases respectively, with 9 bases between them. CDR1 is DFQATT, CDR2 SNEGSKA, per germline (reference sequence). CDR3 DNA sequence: TGCAGTGCTAGTCTGGACTCCTCTGGAAACACCATATATTTT. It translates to CSASLDSSGNTIYF.

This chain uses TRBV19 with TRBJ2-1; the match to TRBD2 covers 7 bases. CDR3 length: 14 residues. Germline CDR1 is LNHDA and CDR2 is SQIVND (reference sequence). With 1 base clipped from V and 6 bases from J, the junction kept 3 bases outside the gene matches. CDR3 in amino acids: CASSIGREGNEQFF. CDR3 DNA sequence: TGTGCCAGTAGTATAGGCAGGGAGGGCAATGAGCAGTTCTTC.

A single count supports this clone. The CDR3 loop is CASSRGFGSYEQYF. CDR3 DNA: TGTGCCAGCAGTCGGGGGTTCGGGTCCTACGAGCAGTACTTC. V is TRBV6-5 and J is TRBJ2-7, with D tentatively TRBD2 (6 bases). V shed 5 bases and J shed 1 base, with 12 bases lying between them. Germline lookup yields CDR1 MNHEY and CDR2 SVGAGI. CDR3 length equals 14 residues.

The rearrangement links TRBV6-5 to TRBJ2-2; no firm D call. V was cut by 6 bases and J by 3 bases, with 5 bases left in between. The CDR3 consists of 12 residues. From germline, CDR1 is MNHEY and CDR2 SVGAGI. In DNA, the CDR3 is TGTGCCAGCAGCCCATACACCGGGGAGCTGTTTTTT. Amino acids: CASSPYTGELFF.

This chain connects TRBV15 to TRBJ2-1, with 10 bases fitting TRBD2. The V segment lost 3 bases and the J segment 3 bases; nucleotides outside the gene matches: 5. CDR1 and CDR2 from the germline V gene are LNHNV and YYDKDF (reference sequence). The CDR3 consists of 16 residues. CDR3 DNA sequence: TGTGCCACCAGCAGTCAGGTAGCGGGAGGCTACAATGAGCAGTTCTTC. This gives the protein CATSSQVAGGYNEQFF.